This record concerns one TCR beta chain sequence. Its specificity is unknown. This specimen belongs to a study of OX40 agonist ivuxolimab in advanced cancers. For the study at large: A history of anti-PD-1, anti-PD-L1 or anti-CTLA-4 therapy was acceptable, and approximately 39% had some.

The trim removed 2 bases at V and 2 bases at J, leaving 2 bases unmatched. Germline lookup yields CDR1 MNHEY and CDR2 SMNVEV (reference sequence). The CDR3 is made up of 15 amino acids. Findings and limits, study-wide: Compared with CD4+, CD8+ T cells on average had more expanded clones.

Some clones are missing from TCRdb's copy, which holds only in-frame ones; the method was immunoSEQ multiplex PCR. The sample gives some 19,000 clones, about 75% of which show up once; about 17% is in the top ten. The V call is TRBV27, the J call TRBJ2-7; 11 positions agree with TRBD1. This clonotype was obtained from an adult with an advanced solid tumor such as melanoma, head and neck, liver or kidney cancer. The material sequenced was CD4+ or CD8+ T cells sorted from blood, taken in a trial of the OX40 agonist ivuxolimab. This CDR3 reads CASSLGTGGTYEQYF. CDR3 bases: TGTGCCAGCAGTTTAGGGACAGGGGGAACCTACGAGCAGTACTTC.